This is a list of T cell receptor beta chains from one sample in a study of blood T cell repertoires in COVID-19. Using immunoSEQ multiplex PCR, the repertoire was profiled, and TCRdb retains in-frame clones only, with some absent. The data show about 280,000 clones, 88% seen once. The sample comprised peripheral blood. The receptors shown here come from a woman in her 30s with COVID-19, enrolled during active disease. Both conserved end residues are part of each CDR3. Fields, in order: V gene, D gene, CDR3 length, clone size, J gene, CDR3 protein, CDR3 DNA. D genes are given only for firm matches. Not all rows give a size; the values are once, few, many and, for expanded clones, a class.

v_gene: TRBV7-9; d_gene: .; len: 16; abundance: .; j_gene: TRBJ2-7; CDR3aa: CASSLSAVSASYEQYF; CDR3nt: TGTGCCAGCAGCTTAAGCGCGGTTAGCGCTTCCTACGAGCAGTACTTC
v_gene: TRBV10-3; d_gene: TRBD1; len: 13; abundance: few; j_gene: TRBJ1-5; CDR3aa: CAISGTGLEPQHF; CDR3nt: TGTGCCATCAGTGGGACAGGGCTGGAGCCCCAGCATTTT
v_gene: TRBV28; d_gene: TRBD2; len: 15; abundance: .; j_gene: TRBJ2-5; CDR3aa: CASTEGLAGPETQYF; CDR3nt: TGTGCCAGCACCGAGGGACTAGCGGGACCGGAGACCCAGTACTTC
v_gene: TRBV4-1; d_gene: TRBD2; len: 19; abundance: .; j_gene: TRBJ2-1; CDR3aa: CASSQATTISSSGRNEQFF; CDR3nt: TGCGCCAGCAGCCAAGCCACTACTATCTCGTCTAGCGGGAGAAATGAGCAGTTCTTC
v_gene: TRBV28; d_gene: TRBD2; len: 14; abundance: .; j_gene: TRBJ2-7; CDR3aa: CASSSSGNTYEQYF; CDR3nt: TGTGCCAGCAGCTCTAGCGGGAACACCTACGAGCAGTACTTC
v_gene: TRBV27; d_gene: TRBD1; len: 14; abundance: .; j_gene: TRBJ1-2; CDR3aa: CASSRTGGFYGYTF; CDR3nt: TGTGCCAGCAGCCGGACAGGGGGCTTCTATGGCTACACCTTC
v_gene: TRBV18; d_gene: TRBD2; len: 15; abundance: .; j_gene: TRBJ2-3; CDR3aa: CASGLTSGILDTQYF; CDR3nt: TGTGCCAGCGGGTTGACTAGCGGGATTTTGGATACGCAGTATTTT
v_gene: TRBV29-1; d_gene: .; len: 13; abundance: .; j_gene: TRBJ1-5; CDR3aa: CSVTEDSDQPQHF; CDR3nt: TGCAGCGTGACGGAGGACAGCGATCAGCCCCAGCATTTT
v_gene: TRBV9; d_gene: .; len: 14; abundance: once; j_gene: TRBJ2-7; CDR3aa: CASSVSWGGYEQYF; CDR3nt: TGTGCCAGCAGCGTATCATGGGGAGGCTACGAGCAGTACTTC
v_gene: TRBV24-1; d_gene: TRBD1; len: 17; abundance: .; j_gene: TRBJ2-7; CDR3aa: CATSDRPWTGESYEQYF; CDR3nt: TGTGCCACCAGTGATCGTCCTTGGACAGGGGAATCCTACGAGCAGTACTTC
v_gene: TRBV28; d_gene: .; len: 15; abundance: .; j_gene: TRBJ1-5; CDR3aa: CASSSGRVFGQPQHF; CDR3nt: TGTGCCAGCAGTTCAGGCAGGGTGTTTGGACAGCCCCAGCATTTT
v_gene: TRBV28; d_gene: .; len: 13; abundance: few; j_gene: TRBJ1-5; CDR3aa: CASMENSYQPQHF; CDR3nt: TGTGCCAGCATGGAAAACAGTTATCAGCCCCAGCATTTT
v_gene: TRBV3-1/TRBV3-2; d_gene: .; len: 12; abundance: .; j_gene: TRBJ2-7; CDR3aa: CASSQDGPEQYF; CDR3nt: TGTGCCAGCAGCCAAGATGGCCCCGAGCAGTACTTC
v_gene: TRBV19; d_gene: TRBD1; len: 17; abundance: .; j_gene: TRBJ1-5; CDR3aa: CASSIELGTGTNQPQHF; CDR3nt: TGTGCCAGTAGTATAGAATTGGGGACAGGGACCAATCAGCCCCAGCATTTT
v_gene: TRBV28; d_gene: .; len: 13; abundance: .; j_gene: TRBJ1-1; CDR3aa: CASSSGQNTEAFF; CDR3nt: TGTGCCAGCAGTTCGGGACAGAACACTGAAGCTTTCTTT
v_gene: TRBV6-5; d_gene: TRBD1; len: 15; abundance: .; j_gene: TRBJ2-7; CDR3aa: CASSYSDRASHEQYF; CDR3nt: TGTGCCAGCAGTTACTCCGACAGGGCCTCCCACGAGCAGTACTTC
v_gene: TRBV11-2; d_gene: TRBD2; len: 17; abundance: .; j_gene: TRBJ2-1; CDR3aa: CASSFRGLAGGPNEQFF; CDR3nt: TGTGCCAGCAGCTTTCGGGGACTAGCGGGAGGGCCTAATGAGCAGTTCTTC
v_gene: TRBV7-3; d_gene: .; len: 14; abundance: .; j_gene: TRBJ2-2; CDR3aa: CASSLSQNTGELFF; CDR3nt: TGTGCCAGCAGCTTATCACAGAACACCGGGGAGCTGTTTTTT